Listed below are T cell receptor beta chains from one sample, sequenced in a study of tumor-infiltrating lymphocytes in localized non-small cell lung cancer. The method was immunoSEQ multiplex PCR; TCRdb's version includes in-frame clones alone and lacks a portion of them. The sample has some 15,000 clones, approximately 80% seen once; the top ten hold around 5.2%. Sample: lung tumor tissue. The source is a human donor with non-small cell lung cancer. Each CDR3 is given with its conserved first and last residue. The D gene is left open where the match is weak. For some rows the clone size is stated as once, few or many, or as a class when expanded; others skip it.

V gene: TRBV5-8
J gene: TRBJ2-7
D gene: TRBD1
clone size: once
CDR3 protein: CASSSRDSIIRKTISEQYF
CDR3 DNA: TGTGCCAGCAGCTCCCGGGACAGTATCATCAGGAAGACCATTTCCGAGCAGTACTTC

V gene: TRBV14
J gene: TRBJ1-2
D gene: TRBD1
clone size: .
CDR3 protein: CASSSGTGVGYTF
CDR3 DNA: TGTGCCAGCAGTTCCGGGACAGGGGTAGGCTACACCTTC

V gene: TRBV5-1
J gene: TRBJ2-1
D gene: .
clone size: .
CDR3 protein: CASSLGGGTGSYNEQFF
CDR3 DNA: TGCGCCAGCAGCTTGGGTGGCGGGACGGGGTCCTACAATGAGCAGTTCTTC

V gene: TRBV18
J gene: TRBJ2-7
D gene: TRBD1
clone size: .
CDR3 protein: CASSPAGGFSYEQYF
CDR3 DNA: TGTGCCAGCTCTCCCGCAGGGGGTTTCTCCTACGAGCAGTACTTC

V gene: TRBV10-3
J gene: TRBJ2-1
D gene: TRBD2
clone size: .
CDR3 protein: CAMGGTSGYNEQFF
CDR3 DNA: TGTGCCATGGGAGGGACTAGCGGCTACAATGAGCAGTTCTTC

V gene: TRBV4-1
J gene: TRBJ2-3
D gene: .
clone size: .
CDR3 protein: CASSRRRLSSDTQYF
CDR3 DNA: TGCGCCAGCAGCCGACGCAGGTTGTCCTCTGATACGCAGTATTTT

V gene: TRBV10-3
J gene: TRBJ2-7
D gene: TRBD2
clone size: .
CDR3 protein: CAARGGGTSYEQYF
CDR3 DNA: TGTGCCGCCCGGGGGGGTGGAACTTCCTACGAGCAGTACTTC

V gene: TRBV6-5
J gene: TRBJ1-2
D gene: .
clone size: .
CDR3 protein: CASSQGQARPHGYTF
CDR3 DNA: TGTGCCAGCAGCCAGGGACAAGCACGCCCTCATGGCTACACCTTC

V gene: TRBV4-1
J gene: TRBJ2-1
D gene: TRBD1
clone size: medium-sized
CDR3 protein: CASSSGQPSYNEQFF
CDR3 DNA: TGCGCCAGCAGCTCGGGACAGCCATCCTACAATGAGCAGTTCTTC

V gene: TRBV9
J gene: TRBJ1-5
D gene: .
clone size: few
CDR3 protein: CASSPGPSRGNQPQHF
CDR3 DNA: TGTGCCAGCAGCCCCGGTCCCTCACGAGGCAATCAGCCCCAGCATTTT

V gene: TRBV29-1
J gene: TRBJ2-3
D gene: .
clone size: .
CDR3 protein: CSVVKAEITDTQYF
CDR3 DNA: TGCAGCGTTGTGAAAGCGGAGATCACAGATACGCAGTATTTT

V gene: TRBV6-6
J gene: TRBJ2-7
D gene: TRBD1
clone size: .
CDR3 protein: CASRLDRGVSYEQYF
CDR3 DNA: TGTGCCAGCAGACTTGACAGGGGGGTCTCCTACGAGCAGTACTTC

V gene: TRBV6-5
J gene: TRBJ2-1
D gene: .
clone size: .
CDR3 protein: CASRTAGSYNEQFF
CDR3 DNA: TGTGCCAGCAGGACAGCAGGCTCCTACAATGAGCAGTTCTTC

V gene: TRBV9
J gene: TRBJ2-7
D gene: .
clone size: .
CDR3 protein: CASSVVPGYEQYF
CDR3 DNA: TGTGCCAGCAGCGTAGTTCCGGGGTATGAGCAGTACTTC

V gene: TRBV11-2
J gene: TRBJ2-2
D gene: TRBD1
clone size: .
CDR3 protein: CASSQWGQGSGGELFF
CDR3 DNA: TGTGCCAGCAGCCAGTGGGGACAGGGGTCCGGCGGGGAGCTGTTTTTT

V gene: TRBV4-3
J gene: TRBJ2-7
D gene: .
clone size: .
CDR3 protein: CASSQELAAYEQYF
CDR3 DNA: TGCGCCAGCAGCCAAGAGTTGGCGGCCTACGAGCAGTACTTC

V gene: TRBV5-4
J gene: TRBJ1-2
D gene: .
clone size: .
CDR3 protein: CASSPQGAGSYGYTF
CDR3 DNA: TGTGCCAGCAGCCCGCAGGGAGCAGGGAGCTATGGCTACACCTTC

V gene: TRBV7-9
J gene: TRBJ2-3
D gene: .
clone size: .
CDR3 protein: CAGGASSTDTQYF
CDR3 DNA: TGTGCCGGTGGGGCTAGCAGCACAGATACGCAGTATTTT